A single T cell receptor (beta chain) is shown here with its context. Germline CDR1 reads MDHEN; CDR2 reads SYDVKM. J gave up 2 bases and V 5 bases, and 4 bases lay outside the gene matches. This CDR3 has 15 residues. These data originate in a study of blood T cell repertoires in COVID-19. Study details: Samples came from the United States, Italy and Spain, spanning acute and convalescent COVID-19. Sample material is recorded as cDNA or gDNA derived from T cells, B-cell-depleted T cells, or PBMCs.

Study processing details: Reference gene primer amplification yielded estimated nucleated cell counts. The repertoire was sequenced with immunoSEQ multiplex PCR; TCRdb's copy has only in-frame clones and lacks some. V, J and clone size are taken as reported in that table, and D and trimming were inferred from the DNA itself. Here the sample spans almost 250,000 clones, roughly 82% being singletons. This receptor was taken from a woman of 80 years or more with COVID-19, enrolled during active disease. The J gene is TRBJ1-5, the V gene TRBV28; 9 bases align to TRBD1. The specimen sequenced was peripheral blood. CDR3 in amino acids: CASSPTGGGNQPQHF. The DNA of the CDR3 is TGTGCCAGCAGTCCGACAGGGGGTGGCAATCAGCCCCAGCATTTT.